This T cell receptor beta chain was identified in a study of blood T cell repertoires in COVID-19. The assay was immunoSEQ multiplex PCR, and TCRdb's table has in-frame clones only and misses some. The sample has more than 95,000 clones; 82% are singletons. Per the germline V gene, CDR1 is SGHTA and CDR2 is FQGNSA. Trimming cost V 5 bases and J 5 bases, with 10 bases left between them. CDR3 length: 12 residues. The sequencing input was peripheral blood. The receptor was isolated from a man at least 80 years old with acute or convalescent COVID-19. J is TRBJ2-7 and V is TRBV7-2; D is possibly TRBD2 (6 bases). In nucleotides, the CDR3 is TGTGCCAGCAGCCCCGGGGGTAACGAGCAGTACTTC. Encoded protein: CASSPGGNEQYF.